Shown below are 21 T cell receptor beta chains from a single sample sequenced in a study of blood T cell repertoires in COVID-19. The protocol was immunoSEQ multiplex PCR, while the TCRdb copy is restricted to in-frame clones and leaves out a portion. The sample includes approximately 50,000 clones, 70% to 90% of them seen just once. Source material: peripheral blood. The receptors come from a human donor in a cohort sampled during active COVID-19.

This clone was counted a single time. This chain connects TRBV24-1 to TRBJ2-2; the match to TRBD2 covers 8 bases. V gave up 4 bases and J gave up 5 bases; unmatched junction bases: 11. Per germline, CDR1 KGHDR and CDR2 SFDVKD. The CDR3 covers 17 residues. CDR3: CATSDPGAGGRTGELFF. DNA of the CDR3: TGTGCCACCAGTGACCCCGGGGCGGGGGGCCGTACCGGGGAGCTGTTTTTT.

V is TRBV10-3 and J is TRBJ1-1; D is unresolved. Germline V CDR1 and CDR2: ENHRY, SYGVKD. Trimming removed 5 bases from V and 3 bases from J, with 10 bases in between. This CDR3 spans 13 amino acids. CDR3 nucleotides: TGTGCCATCAGTCGGAGGGCGGACACTGAAGCTTTCTTT. Protein: CAISRRADTEAFF.

The chain is built from TRBV5-1 and TRBJ2-7; 8 bases map to TRBD1. The CDR3 has 14 residues. The V gene end was trimmed by 4 bases and the J gene end by 5 bases; junction bases not matched to a gene: 8. The V gene's germline CDR1 is SGHRS and CDR2 YFSETQ. In nucleotides, the CDR3 is TGCGCCAGCAGCCGGACAGGGATAGCCCACGAGCAGTACTTC. Amino acids: CASSRTGIAHEQYF.

The chain carries TRBV5-1 and TRBJ2-1; 12 nucleotides agree with TRBD2. The germline V gene encodes CDR1 SGHRS and CDR2 YFSETQ. The ends lost 9 bases at V and 4 bases at J; junction bases unmatched: 14. There are 17 residues in the CDR3. This CDR3 reads CATSPRLAGGGYNEQFF. The CDR3 DNA follows: TGCGCCACTTCACCGCGTCTAGCGGGGGGGGGTTACAATGAGCAGTTCTTC.

The chain recombines TRBV28 with TRBJ1-6; D is perhaps TRBD1 (6 bases). Germline V gene sequence: CDR1 MDHEN, CDR2 SYDVKM. The germline V and J ends were trimmed by 2 bases and 10 bases, with 18 bases remaining between them. CDR3 length: 16 amino acids. The CDR3 sequence: CASSLRVGRGRSPLHF. Written as DNA, the CDR3 is TGTGCCAGCAGTTTAAGGGTCGGCAGGGGAAGATCACCCCTCCACTTT.

This chain joins TRBV5-6 and TRBJ1-2; D is uncertain. The CDR3 has 18 amino acids. Germline values: CDR1 SGHDT, CDR2 YYEEEE. The V and J ends lost 3 bases and 6 bases respectively, with 27 bases between them. The CDR3 DNA is TGTGCCAGCAGCTCGTCAAATACATGGAGGGTAAATAGCGATGGCTACACCTTC. Its protein is CASSSSNTWRVNSDGYTF.

A few counts support this clone. This rearrangement joins TRBV30 to TRBJ1-6; 7 nucleotides agree with TRBD1. V was clipped by 4 bases and J by 7 bases; unmatched bases: 10. The CDR3 spans 15 residues. CDR1 GTSNPN and CDR2 SVGIG come from the germline V gene (reference sequence). The CDR3 loop reads CAWTRGSGWNSPLHF. CDR3 DNA: TGTGCCTGGACCAGGGGGTCGGGTTGGAATTCACCCCTCCACTTT.

J is TRBJ2-7 and V is TRBV18; TRBD2 is a possible D gene (5 bases). The V and J ends lost 5 bases and 0 bases respectively, with 17 bases between them. Germline values: CDR1 KGHSH, CDR2 LQKENI. The CDR3 extends over 16 amino acids. CDR3 region: CASSKSGMQSSYEQYF. CDR3 sequence (DNA): TGTGCCAGCTCAAAGTCCGGGATGCAGAGCTCCTACGAGCAGTACTTC.

V usage is TRBV28 and J usage is TRBJ1-1, with no clear D. V was shortened by 4 bases and J by 8 bases, with 20 bases between the two germline ends. The germline CDR1 and CDR2 sequences are MDHEN and SYDVKM. CDR3 length: 15 amino acids. CDR3 bases: TGTGCCAGCAGTTCTTTGGCCCCCCCCCGTGCCGAAGCTTTCTTT. Protein sequence: CASSSLAPPRAEAFF.

The rearrangement uses TRBV23-1 and TRBJ2-7, with 9 positions matching TRBD1. TRBV23-1 is an open reading frame, and its role is uncertain. V lost 4 bases, J lost 5 bases, and 12 bases stayed unmatched. The CDR3 is 16 residues long. The CDR3 here is CASSRPETGGRHEQYF. Written as DNA, the CDR3 is TGCGCCAGCAGTCGCCCTGAGACAGGGGGAAGACACGAGCAGTACTTC.

This chain links TRBV3-1 (or the pseudogene TRBV3-2) with TRBJ1-2, with D possibly matching TRBD1 (5 bases). Germline CDR1 LGHDT, CDR2 YNNKEL (reference sequence). The CDR3 spans 16 residues. V was cut by 0 bases and J by 7 bases, with 18 bases left in between. The CDR3 sequence: CASSQDLVRSQGGYTF. CDR3 coding DNA: TGTGCCAGCAGCCAAGATCTAGTTAGGTCTCAGGGTGGCTACACCTTC.

The chain joins TRBV10-2 to TRBJ2-1; the match to TRBD2 covers 9 bases. The CDR3 runs 16 residues. Per the germline V gene, CDR1 is WSHSY and CDR2 is SAAADI. V gave up 7 bases and J gave up 3 bases; unmatched junction bases: 10. The CDR3 DNA follows: TGCGCCAGCATTGTACTGCGGGGGGGCCACTACAATGAGCAGTTCTTC. Its translation is CASIVLRGGHYNEQFF.

This chain's CDR3 is CASSYGGWDTEAFF. DNA of the CDR3: TGTGCCAGCAGCTACGGGGGTTGGGACACTGAAGCTTTCTTT. V gene TRBV7-3 combines with J gene TRBJ1-1, with D possibly TRBD1 on 5 matching bases. CDR1 and CDR2 from the germline V gene are SGHTA and FQGTGA. V was pared by 4 bases and J by 3 bases, with 12 bases between. The CDR3 runs 14 residues.

This clone has only a few counts. The chain carries TRBV28 and TRBJ1-4; weak D call: TRBD1 (6 bases). The germline V gene has CDR1 MDHEN and CDR2 SYDVKM. Trimming removed 5 bases from V and 8 bases from J, with 18 bases in between. There are 15 residues in the CDR3. The CDR3 sequence: CASSELGRGSEKLFF. CDR3 DNA sequence: TGTGCCAGCAGTGAACTAGGCAGGGGAAGCGAAAAACTGTTTTTT. Full variable domain (rest looked up from reference TRBV28 and TRBJ1-4): DVKVTQSSRYLVKRTGEKVFLECVQDMDHENMFWYRQDPGLGLRLIYFSYDVKMKEKGDIPEGYSVSREKKERFSLILESASTNQTSMYLCASSELGRGSEKLFFGSGTQLSVL.

The chain carries TRBV6-5 and TRBJ1-3; D uncertain. The CDR3 is 12 amino acids. Trimming took off 10 bases at V and 4 bases at J, with 11 bases between the two ends. Germline V lookup: CDR1 MNHEY, CDR2 SVGAGI. Here the CDR3 reads CATTGRGNTIYF. The CDR3 region has the DNA TGTGCCACCACGGGGAGGGGAAACACCATATATTTT.

The V gene is TRBV18, the J gene TRBJ2-6, with D unclear. The V end was cut by 6 bases, the J end by 0 bases, with 15 bases between. Germline V CDR1 and CDR2: KGHSH, LQKENI. The CDR3 length is 17 residues. CDR3 bases: TGTGCCAGCTCCCAAGAAGGAGACGGCTCTGGGGCCAACGTCCTGACTTTC. Translated, it gives CASSQEGDGSGANVLTF.

The chain links TRBV5-1 to TRBJ1-4; D perhaps matches TRBD1 (6 bases). V lost 0 bases to trimming and J lost 5 bases, with 11 bases between them. The CDR3 is 15 amino acids. Per germline, CDR1 SGHRS and CDR2 YFSETQ. CDR3: CASSLGGGANEKLFF. The CDR3 DNA reads as TGCGCCAGCAGCTTGGGGGGGGGCGCGAATGAAAAACTGTTTTTT.

The chain carries TRBV7-2 and TRBJ2-3; 10 bases match TRBD2. V lost 0 bases to trimming and J lost 3 bases; unmatched junction nucleotides: 3. The CDR3 spans 16 residues. Looked up from germline, CDR1 is SGHTA and CDR2 is FQGNSA. Written as DNA, the CDR3 is TGTGCCAGCAGCTTAGCGCTAGCGGGGGTGACAGATACGCAGTATTTT. Translated: CASSLALAGVTDTQYF.

This clone appeared once. The J gene is TRBJ1-2, the V gene TRBV27; D perhaps matches TRBD1 (5 bases). V lost 4 bases, J lost 8 bases, and 14 bases lay in between. Germline-derived CDR1 and CDR2 are MNHEY and SMNVEV (reference sequence). The CDR3 sequence is 13 residues long. The CDR3 sequence: CASSSGRVGGYTF. The CDR3 DNA reads as TGTGCCAGCAGTTCGGGCAGGGTTGGGGGCTACACCTTC.

This clone has just a few counts. This chain connects TRBV11-3 to TRBJ2-2; D is ambiguous. V was cut by 2 bases and J by 8 bases, with 3 bases left in between. From germline, CDR1 is SGHNT and CDR2 YENEEA. The CDR3 extends over 11 amino acids. The CDR3 nucleotides read TGTGCCAGCAGCTTATCTGGGGAGCTGTTTTTT. It codes for CASSLSGELFF.

The chain joins TRBV28 to TRBJ1-5; 11 bases are shared with TRBD1. The CDR3 consists of 17 residues. Germline V gene lookup returns CDR1 MDHEN and CDR2 SYDVKM. V dropped 10 bases and J dropped 0; count of bases not matched to a gene: 11. The CDR3 sequence: CATFGTGGFDSNQPQHF. In DNA form, the CDR3 reads TGTGCCACCTTCGGGACAGGGGGTTTTGATAGCAATCAGCCCCAGCATTTT.